This T cell receptor (beta chain) stems from a study of CD8+ T cells in alopecia areata. Overall study findings and caveats: Scalp sequencing also captures normal skin's resident alphabeta T cells.

This clone was observed at least ten times. Its antigen is as yet unknown. Germline and genes here are mouse. The CDR3 is cut off 4 residues early in the read; its end comes from the germline J gene. Following RNA extraction, reverse transcription yielded cDNA that acted as the sequencing template. The data were produced by immunoSEQ multiplex PCR, yet TCRdb's version contains in-frame clones alone and is incomplete. This sample has 1,400 or so clones, each found more than once. The CDR3 spans 16 residues. The germline V gene encodes CDR1 FNHDT and CDR2 SITEND (reference sequence). Germline trimming cut 3 bases from V and 1 base from J; bases unmatched to any gene: 4.

The sequenced material came from lesional skin. The gene calls are TRBV19 and TRBJ2-3, with 11 positions matching TRBD2. The TCR originated in a C3H/HeJ mouse with alopecia areata. The MHC haplotype of this mouse line is H2-k. The sequenced CDR3 bases are TGTGCCAGCAGTAATAACTGGGGGGGCGGTGCAGAA. Its translation: CASSNNWGGGAE. The whole CDR3 is CASSNNWGGGAETLYF.